This TCR beta chain was captured in a study of beta chain features in type 1 diabetes. General study points: Short templates might get an advantage during PCR, and this would be equal in patients and controls. Any HLA effect on TCRB rearrangement was left unresolved by small sub-analyses. The naive, central memory and Treg TCRB repertoires showed an apparent similarity that was greater among patients than among healthy donors.

All of the isolated RNA was reverse transcribed, so expressed TCRB transcripts were sequenced. Naive, central memory and regulatory T cell samples averaged roughly 3.6 million immunoSEQ reads each. Sequencing used immunoSEQ multiplex PCR; TCRdb keeps in-frame clones, though not all of them. Altogether around 200,000 clones are present, about 13% being singletons, with the ten largest covering roughly 0.6%. To note about this clone: What it binds is unknown.

The CDR3 is 13 amino acids. Germline lookup yields CDR1 LNHDA and CDR2 SQIVND (reference sequence). Losses at the gene ends were 6 bases for V and 9 bases for J; bases not matched to a gene: 7. Material: central memory CD4+ T cells from blood. The V call is TRBV19, the J call TRBJ2-1; 8 positions match TRBD1. This TCR came from a woman younger than 35 in good health. CDR3 region: CASSQQGGGEQFF. The DNA of the CDR3 is TGTGCCAGTAGCCAACAGGGGGGTGGTGAGCAGTTCTTC.